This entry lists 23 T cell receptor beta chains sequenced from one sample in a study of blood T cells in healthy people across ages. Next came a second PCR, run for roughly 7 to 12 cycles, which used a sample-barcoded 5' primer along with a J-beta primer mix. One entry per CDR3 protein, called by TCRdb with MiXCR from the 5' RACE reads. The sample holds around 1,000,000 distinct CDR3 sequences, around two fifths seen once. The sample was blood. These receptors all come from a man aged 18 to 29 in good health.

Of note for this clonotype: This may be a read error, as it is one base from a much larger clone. Here the CDR3 reads CASSGDSNEQFF. In DNA, the CDR3 is TGTGCCAGCAGTGGGGACAGCAATGAGCAGTTCTTC. The chain is built from TRBV6-6 and TRBJ2-1; the match to TRBD1 covers 7 bases. The germline gives CDR1 MNHNY, CDR2 SVGAGI (reference sequence). The CDR3 loop spans 12 amino acids. The ends lost 5 bases at V and 6 bases at J; junction bases unmatched: 1.

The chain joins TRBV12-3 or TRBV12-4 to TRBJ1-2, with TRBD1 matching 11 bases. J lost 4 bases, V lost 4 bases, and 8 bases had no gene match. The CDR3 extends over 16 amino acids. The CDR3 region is CASSSRRDRGTYGYTF. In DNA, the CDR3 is TGTGCCAGCAGTTCCCGCCGGGACAGGGGGACCTATGGCTACACCTTC.

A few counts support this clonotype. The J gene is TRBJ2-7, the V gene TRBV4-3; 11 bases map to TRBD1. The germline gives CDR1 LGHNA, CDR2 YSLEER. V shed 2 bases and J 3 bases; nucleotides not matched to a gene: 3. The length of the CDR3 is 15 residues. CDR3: CASSQLGQGDYEQYF. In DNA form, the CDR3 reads TGCGCCAGCAGCCAACTGGGACAGGGGGACTACGAGCAGTACTTC.

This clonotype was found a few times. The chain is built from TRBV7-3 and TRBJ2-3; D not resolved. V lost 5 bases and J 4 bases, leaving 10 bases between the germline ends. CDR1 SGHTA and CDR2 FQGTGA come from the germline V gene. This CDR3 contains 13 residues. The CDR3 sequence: CASSVSPPDTQYF. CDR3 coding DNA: TGTGCCAGCAGCGTAAGCCCCCCAGATACGCAGTATTTT.

In DNA, the CDR3 is TGCGCCAGCAGCTCGGGCGGGACTTCCGATTATCTTCAGTATTTT. It specifies CASSSGGTSDYLQYF. The J gene is TRBJ2-3, the V gene TRBV5-1; D might be TRBD2 (6 bases). Germline CDR1 reads SGHRS; CDR2 reads YFSETQ. Trimming took 3 bases from V and 12 from J, leaving 23 bases between them. The CDR3 extends over 15 amino acids.

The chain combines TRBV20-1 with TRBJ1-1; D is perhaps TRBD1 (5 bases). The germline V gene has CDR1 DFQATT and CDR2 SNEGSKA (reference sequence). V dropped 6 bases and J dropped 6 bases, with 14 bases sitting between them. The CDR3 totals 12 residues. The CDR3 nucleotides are TGCAGTGCCTCCTGGGGCCAAGCTGAAGCTTTCTTT. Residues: CSASWGQAEAFF.

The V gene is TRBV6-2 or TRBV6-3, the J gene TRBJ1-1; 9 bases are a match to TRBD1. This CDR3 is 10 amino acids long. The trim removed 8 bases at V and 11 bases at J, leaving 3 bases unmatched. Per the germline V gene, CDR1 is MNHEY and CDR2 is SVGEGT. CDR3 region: CASGTGPAFF. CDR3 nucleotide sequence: TGTGCCAGCGGGACAGGGCCGGCTTTCTTT.

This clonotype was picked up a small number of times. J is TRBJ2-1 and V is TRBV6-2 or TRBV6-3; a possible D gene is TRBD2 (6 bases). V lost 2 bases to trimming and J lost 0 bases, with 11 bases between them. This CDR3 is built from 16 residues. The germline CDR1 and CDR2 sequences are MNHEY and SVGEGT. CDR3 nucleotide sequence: TGTGCCAGCAGTTACGGGGGGAGCCTCTCCTACAATGAGCAGTTCTTC. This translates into CASSYGGSLSYNEQFF.

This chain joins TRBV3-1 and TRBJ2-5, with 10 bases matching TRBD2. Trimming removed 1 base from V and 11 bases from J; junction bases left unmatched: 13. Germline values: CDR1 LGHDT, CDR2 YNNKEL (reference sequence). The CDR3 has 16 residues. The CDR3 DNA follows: TGTGCCAGCAGCCAAGTGCAGCGGGGGGGCTACAATGAGCAGTACTTC. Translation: CASSQVQRGGYNEQYF.

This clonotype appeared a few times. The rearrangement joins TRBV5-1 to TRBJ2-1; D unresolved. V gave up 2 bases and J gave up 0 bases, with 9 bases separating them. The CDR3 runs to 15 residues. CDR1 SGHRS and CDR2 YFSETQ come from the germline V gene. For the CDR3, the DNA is TGCGCCAGCAGCTTTTCCCCGAGCTCCTACAATGAGCAGTTCTTC. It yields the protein CASSFSPSSYNEQFF. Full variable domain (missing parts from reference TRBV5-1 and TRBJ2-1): KAGVTQTPRYLIKTRGQQVTLSCSPISGHRSVSWYQQTPGQGLQFLFEYFSETQRNKGNFPGRFSGRQFSNSRSEMNVSTLELGDSALYLCASSFSPSSYNEQFFGPGTRLTVL.

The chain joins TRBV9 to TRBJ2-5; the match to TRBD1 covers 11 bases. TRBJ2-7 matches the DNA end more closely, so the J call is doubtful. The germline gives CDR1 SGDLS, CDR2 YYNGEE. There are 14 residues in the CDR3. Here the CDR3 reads CASSPDRGPYEQYF. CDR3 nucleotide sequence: TGTGCCAGCAGCCCGGACAGGGGGCCCTACGAGCAGTACTTC.

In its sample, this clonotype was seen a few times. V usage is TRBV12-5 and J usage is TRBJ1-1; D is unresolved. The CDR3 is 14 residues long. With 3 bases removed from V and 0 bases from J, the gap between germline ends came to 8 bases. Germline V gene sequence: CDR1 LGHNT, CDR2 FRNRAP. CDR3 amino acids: CASGFGDMNTEAFF. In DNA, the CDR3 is TGTGCTAGTGGTTTCGGGGATATGAACACTGAAGCTTTCTTT.

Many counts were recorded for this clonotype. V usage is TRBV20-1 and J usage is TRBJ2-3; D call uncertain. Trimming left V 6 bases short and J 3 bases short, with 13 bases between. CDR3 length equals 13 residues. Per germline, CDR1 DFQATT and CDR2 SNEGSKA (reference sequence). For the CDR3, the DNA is TGCAGTGCCCCTTGGAGTGTTACAGATACGCAGTATTTT. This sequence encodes CSAPWSVTDTQYF.

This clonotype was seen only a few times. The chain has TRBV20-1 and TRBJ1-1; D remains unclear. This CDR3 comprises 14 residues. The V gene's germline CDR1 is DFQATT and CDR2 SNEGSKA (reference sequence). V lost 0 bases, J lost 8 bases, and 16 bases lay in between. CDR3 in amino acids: CSARESASLREAFF. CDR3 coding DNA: TGCAGTGCTAGAGAGTCCGCGAGCTTGAGAGAAGCTTTCTTT.

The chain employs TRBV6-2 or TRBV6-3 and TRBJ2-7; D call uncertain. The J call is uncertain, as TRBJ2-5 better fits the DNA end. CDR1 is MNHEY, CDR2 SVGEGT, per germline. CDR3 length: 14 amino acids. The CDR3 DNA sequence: TGTGCCAGCAGTCGCCAAGTCCTCCAAGAGACCCAGTACTTC. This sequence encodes CASSRQVLQETQYF.

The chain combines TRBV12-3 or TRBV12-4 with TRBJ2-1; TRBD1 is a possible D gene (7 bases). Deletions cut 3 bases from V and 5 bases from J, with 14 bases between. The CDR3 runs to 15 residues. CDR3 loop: CASSLRDSSNNEQFF. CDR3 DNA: TGTGCCAGCAGTTTGCGGGACAGTTCTAACAATGAGCAGTTCTTC.

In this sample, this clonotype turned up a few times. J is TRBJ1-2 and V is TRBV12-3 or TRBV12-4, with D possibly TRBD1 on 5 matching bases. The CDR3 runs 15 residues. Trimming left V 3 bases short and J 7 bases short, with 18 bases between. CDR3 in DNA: TGTGCCAGCAGTTTCGGGGCTCGGGGGATTCTTGGCTACACCTTC. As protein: CASSFGARGILGYTF.

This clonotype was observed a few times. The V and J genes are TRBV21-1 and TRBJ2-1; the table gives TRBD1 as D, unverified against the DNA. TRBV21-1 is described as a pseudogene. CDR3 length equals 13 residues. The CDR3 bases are TGTGCCAGCAGCAGCCGCCCGGGACAGGGATCGTTCTTC. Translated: CASSSRPGQGSFF.

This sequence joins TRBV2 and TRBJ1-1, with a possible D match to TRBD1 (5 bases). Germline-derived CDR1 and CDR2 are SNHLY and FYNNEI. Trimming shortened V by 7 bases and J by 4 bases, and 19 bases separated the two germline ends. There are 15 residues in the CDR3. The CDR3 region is CASIPGVNRGTEAFF. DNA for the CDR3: TGTGCCAGCATTCCGGGGGTAAACCGGGGCACTGAAGCTTTCTTT.

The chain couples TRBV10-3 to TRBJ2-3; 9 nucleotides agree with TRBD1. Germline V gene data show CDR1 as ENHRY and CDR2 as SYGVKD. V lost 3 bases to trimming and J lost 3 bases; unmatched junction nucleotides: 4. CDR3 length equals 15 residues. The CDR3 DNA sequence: TGTGCCATCAGTGATAGGGGACAGGGAACAGATACGCAGTATTTT. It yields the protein CAISDRGQGTDTQYF.

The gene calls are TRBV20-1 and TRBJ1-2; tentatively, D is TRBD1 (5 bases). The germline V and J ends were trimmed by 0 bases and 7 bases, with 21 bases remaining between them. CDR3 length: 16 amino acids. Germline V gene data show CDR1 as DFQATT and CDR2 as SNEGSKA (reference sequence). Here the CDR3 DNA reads TGCAGTGCTAGAGATCCTGGAAGGAGGGGCGGAGGTGGCTACACCTTC. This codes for CSARDPGRRGGGGYTF.

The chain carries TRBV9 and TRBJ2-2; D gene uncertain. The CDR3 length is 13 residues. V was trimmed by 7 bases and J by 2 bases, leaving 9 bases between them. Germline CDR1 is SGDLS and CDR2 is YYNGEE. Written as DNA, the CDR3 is TGTGCCAGCGATCTAGGCAACACCGGGGAGCTGTTTTTT. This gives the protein CASDLGNTGELFF.

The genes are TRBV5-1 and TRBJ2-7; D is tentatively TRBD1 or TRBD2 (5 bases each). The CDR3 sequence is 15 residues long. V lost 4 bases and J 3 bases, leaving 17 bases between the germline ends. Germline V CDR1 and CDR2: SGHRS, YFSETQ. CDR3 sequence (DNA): TGCGCCAGCAGCCCACGACCGGGGCAAATCTACGAGCAGTACTTC. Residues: CASSPRPGQIYEQYF.